The 30 T cell receptor beta chains listed next were all sequenced from one sample in a study of blood T cell repertoires in COVID-19. The method was immunoSEQ multiplex PCR; TCRdb's version includes in-frame clones alone and lacks a portion of them. The repertoire has some 150,000 clones, about 80% of them found once; the top ten carry 1.6%. Material: PBMCs or T cells enriched from blood (not recorded which). The receptors were gathered from a woman between 18 and 30 years old who had been exposed to COVID-19.

The gene calls are TRBV5-1 and TRBJ2-1, with unresolved D. Germline CDR1 reads SGHRS; CDR2 reads YFSETQ. This CDR3 comprises 15 residues. With 1 base removed from V and 5 bases from J, the gap between germline ends came to 13 bases. In DNA form, the CDR3 reads TGCGCCAGCAGCTTGTTGCCGAGATCGGACAATGAGCAGTTCTTC. Translation: CASSLLPRSDNEQFF.

This clone was counted a few times. The rearrangement links TRBV6-5 to TRBJ1-2; no reliable D call. The germline V gene has CDR1 MNHEY and CDR2 SVGAGI. This CDR3 comprises 13 residues. V shed 6 bases and J shed 8 bases, with 16 bases lying between them. CDR3 nucleotide sequence: TGTGCCAGCAGGAGCAGGTCCCCCGAGGGCTACACCTTC. Translated: CASRSRSPEGYTF.

The gene calls are TRBV21-1 and TRBJ1-2. TRBV21-1 counts as a pseudogene. CDR3 length equals 13 residues. The CDR3 spells CASSQPSGYGYTF. The CDR3 bases are TGTGCCAGCAGCCAACCGTCGGGTTATGGCTACACCTTC.

The chain links TRBV30 to TRBJ2-1, with TRBD2 identical over 11 bases. The CDR3 runs 15 residues. The V segment lost 0 bases and the J segment 7 bases; nucleotides outside the gene matches: 5. Germline loops: CDR1 GTSNPN, CDR2 SVGIG (reference sequence). The CDR3: CAWSVWASGRNEQFF. CDR3 DNA: TGTGCCTGGAGTGTATGGGCTAGCGGGAGGAATGAGCAGTTCTTC.

V is TRBV23-1 and J is TRBJ1-6, with 7 bases matching TRBD1. TRBV23-1 is labeled an ORF, and its function is uncertain. The CDR3 is 17 residues long. V shed 2 bases, J shed 14 bases, and the junction held 18 bases outside the gene matches. The DNA for the CDR3 is TGCGCCAGCAGTCAAGAAGACTTTCGACAGGGCTTGGATTCCCTCCACTTT. Its protein product is CASSQEDFRQGLDSLHF.

The V call is TRBV19, the J call TRBJ1-5; D is possibly TRBD1 (5 bases). Germline loops: CDR1 LNHDA, CDR2 SQIVND (reference sequence). This CDR3 has 13 amino acids. The V end lost 7 bases, the J end lost 7 bases, and 14 bases lay between the germline ends. CDR3 protein: CASMGGPQQPQHF. The CDR3 coding sequence is TGTGCCAGTATGGGGGGTCCCCAACAGCCCCAGCATTTT.

The chain employs TRBV19 and TRBJ2-3, with 8 bases lining up with TRBD2. The CDR3 is 15 amino acids. Per germline, CDR1 LNHDA and CDR2 SQIVND (reference sequence). V was clipped by 2 bases and J by 0 bases; unmatched bases: 1. CDR3 region: CASSITSGSTDTQYF. The DNA for the CDR3 is TGTGCCAGTAGTATAACTAGCGGAAGCACAGATACGCAGTATTTT.

This rearrangement joins TRBV27 to TRBJ2-3, with 16 bases that match TRBD2. Looked up from germline, CDR1 is MNHEY and CDR2 is SMNVEV (reference sequence). This CDR3 comprises 18 residues. V lost 8 bases and J lost 5; bases outside the gene matches: 13. The CDR3 DNA follows: TGTGCCAGCGGACCCGGGACTAGCGGGAGGGCCGGGGTAGATACGCAGTATTTT. Translated, it gives CASGPGTSGRAGVDTQYF.

J is TRBJ1-6 and V is TRBV6-5; maybe TRBD1 (5 bases). Germline CDR1 is MNHEY and CDR2 is SVGAGI. Trimming cost V 4 bases and J 7 bases, with 11 bases left between them. CDR3 length equals 14 residues. For the CDR3, the DNA is TGTGCCAGCAGTTCCGGGGGTGGCAATTCACCCCTCCACTTT. It yields the protein CASSSGGGNSPLHF.

In DNA, the CDR3 is TGTGCCAGCTCACCGCGGTTGACAGATGAAGCTTTCTTT. Encoded protein: CASSPRLTDEAFF. The rearrangement joins TRBV18 to TRBJ1-1; the D gene is possibly TRBD1 (5 bases). This CDR3 region has 13 residues. Trimming cost V 3 bases and J 7 bases, with 12 bases left between them. Germline CDR1 reads KGHSH; CDR2 reads LQKENI.

The CDR3 nucleotides are TGTGCCTGGGGTCAACTAGCGGGGGCCTACAATGAGCAGTTCTTC. This gives the protein CAWGQLAGAYNEQFF. V and J are TRBV30 and TRBJ2-1; 11 bases match TRBD2. The CDR3 length is 15 residues. With V trimmed by 5 bases and J by 2 bases, 5 bases remained unmatched. Looked up from germline, CDR1 is GTSNPN and CDR2 is SVGIG (reference sequence).

The gene calls are TRBV27 and TRBJ2-2; 10 positions agree with TRBD1. The CDR3 length is 16 residues. Per the germline V gene, CDR1 is MNHEY and CDR2 is SMNVEV (reference sequence). Losses at the gene ends were 3 bases for V and 4 bases for J; bases not matched to a gene: 5. Here the CDR3 reads CASSLIGTGVTGELFF. The CDR3 coding sequence is TGTGCCAGCAGTTTGATCGGGACAGGGGTCACCGGGGAGCTGTTTTTT.

V and J are TRBV28 and TRBJ1-1, with D possibly TRBD1 on 6 matching bases. Trimming removed 5 bases from V and 2 bases from J, with 18 bases in between. The CDR3 covers 16 residues. Germline CDR1 MDHEN, CDR2 SYDVKM. The DNA for the CDR3 is TGTGCCAGCAGTCCAGTGGACAGAAACTATAACACTGAAGCTTTCTTT. This encodes CASSPVDRNYNTEAFF.

The genes are TRBV27 and TRBJ1-1, with D unclear. Germline V gives CDR1 MNHEY, CDR2 SMNVEV (reference sequence). V shed 6 bases and J shed 0 bases, with 11 bases lying between them. This CDR3 has 14 residues. In DNA, the CDR3 is TGTGCCAGCAGCCGCCGCAGGTTGAACACTGAAGCTTTCTTT. This translates into CASSRRRLNTEAFF.

The V call is TRBV7-9, the J call TRBJ2-5; 8 bases align to TRBD2. Germline V CDR1 and CDR2: SEHNR, FQNEAQ (reference sequence). The CDR3 runs 16 residues. Germline trimming cut 0 bases from V and 5 bases from J; bases unmatched to any gene: 8. For the CDR3, the DNA is TGTGCCAGCAGCTTAGCGGGACTAGGGGTTGAGGAGACCCAGTACTTC. It codes for CASSLAGLGVEETQYF.

As to this clone: The junction shows a germline mismatch at one end, possibly a read error. This chain connects TRBV2 to TRBJ1-6, with TRBD1 matching over 7 bases. This CDR3 contains 14 residues. In germline, CDR1 is SNHLY, CDR2 FYNNEI. The CDR3 region is CASSEEQGYSPLHF. As DNA, the CDR3 is TGTGCCAGCAGCGAAGAACAGGGGTATTCACCCCTCCACTTT.

The rearrangement uses TRBV5-6 and TRBJ1-5; a possible D gene is TRBD1 (6 bases). The CDR3 consists of 13 residues. Germline lookup yields CDR1 SGHDT and CDR2 YYEEEE. Trimming stripped 1 base from V and 9 bases from J, with 11 bases between. The CDR3 bases are TGTGCCAGCAGCTTGACAGGGTCAGGGCCCCAGCATTTT. It yields the protein CASSLTGSGPQHF.

The chain recombines TRBV11-2 with TRBJ2-3, with D perhaps matching TRBD2 (5 bases). Trimming removed 1 base at V and 2 bases at J, with 10 bases between. The CDR3 contains 15 residues. The germline V gene has CDR1 SGHAT and CDR2 FQNNGV. The CDR3 nucleotides read TGTGCCAGCAGCTTAGGGCGGGTGAACACAGATACGCAGTATTTT. It yields the protein CASSLGRVNTDTQYF.

The chain combines TRBV5-4 with TRBJ1-4, with 11 bases fitting TRBD1. Trimming at V came to 2 bases and at J to 6 bases, leaving 6 bases not matched to a gene. Germline CDR1 and CDR2: SGHNT and YYREEE (reference sequence). This CDR3 region has 16 residues. The CDR3 region is CASSLSPGQGDEKLFF. CDR3 coding DNA: TGTGCCAGCAGCTTAAGTCCGGGACAGGGGGATGAAAAACTGTTTTTT.

J is TRBJ2-2 and V is TRBV24-1; weak D call: TRBD1 (6 bases). Per germline, CDR1 KGHDR and CDR2 SFDVKD. The V and J ends lost 3 bases and 5 bases respectively, with 9 bases between them. The CDR3 runs 14 residues. CDR3 bases: TGTGCCACCAGTGATACAGGGCTGACCGGGGAGCTGTTTTTT. Its protein product is CATSDTGLTGELFF.

By share of the sample, this clone is medium-sized. This sequence joins TRBV27 and TRBJ1-1; possible D gene TRBD1, 6 bases. V gave up 4 bases and J gave up 3 bases, with 15 bases separating them. CDR1 and CDR2 from the germline V gene are MNHEY and SMNVEV (reference sequence). The CDR3 runs 15 residues. The CDR3 is CASSSLQGSDTEAFF. CDR3 nucleotides: TGTGCCAGCAGTTCCTTACAGGGTAGCGACACTGAAGCTTTCTTT.

This sequence joins TRBV2 and TRBJ1-6; 8 positions agree with TRBD1. CDR1 and CDR2 (germline): SNHLY, FYNNEI. CDR3 length: 15 amino acids. V gave up 6 bases and J gave up 7 bases; unmatched junction bases: 8. The CDR3 DNA is TGTGCCAGCAGGGCGACAGGGGCGGACAATTCACCCCTCCACTTT. The encoded protein is CASRATGADNSPLHF. The full variable domain, its missing parts supplied by reference TRBV2 and TRBJ1-6, is EPEVTQTPSHQVTQMGQEVILRCVPISNHLYFYWYRQILGQKVEFLVSFYNNEISEKSEIFDDQFSVERPDGSNFTLKIRSTKLEDSAMYFCASRATGADNSPLHFGNGTRLTVT.

The V gene is TRBV28, the J gene TRBJ2-1; weak D call: TRBD2 (6 bases). Trimming cost V 3 bases and J 13 bases, with 19 bases left between them. The CDR3 totals 14 residues. Per germline, CDR1 MDHEN and CDR2 SYDVKM. The CDR3 loop is CASSLGGGPKSQFF. The CDR3 DNA sequence: TGTGCCAGCAGTTTGGGCGGAGGGCCGAAGTCACAGTTCTTC.

This clone has a handful of counts. The chain uses TRBV6-5 and TRBJ2-3, with 8 bases that match TRBD1. Germline assignment: CDR1 MNHEY and CDR2 SVGAGI. V lost 2 bases, J lost 7 bases, and 2 bases stayed unmatched. CDR3 length: 13 residues. The CDR3 sequence is CASSYRQGYTQYF. CDR3 nucleotides: TGTGCCAGCAGTTACCGACAGGGGTATACGCAGTATTTT.

This clone has only one observation. The genes are TRBV5-4 and TRBJ2-3; 7 nucleotides line up with TRBD2. This CDR3 has 15 amino acids. V lost 5 bases, J lost 5 bases, and 11 bases stayed unmatched. Germline-derived CDR1 and CDR2 are SGHNT and YYREEE (reference sequence). The CDR3 DNA reads as TGTGCCAGCAGTACGGGGGAGGGAAATCGAGATACGCAGTATTTT. Translation gives CASSTGEGNRDTQYF.

The CDR3 DNA sequence: TGTGCCAGCAGCTTATATGGCGGGGGGCCCTACGAGCAGTACTTC. Its protein product is CASSLYGGGPYEQYF. The chain joins TRBV7-6 to TRBJ2-7, with 8 nucleotides matching TRBD2. Germline trimming cut 2 bases from V and 2 bases from J; bases unmatched to any gene: 5. The CDR3 runs 15 residues. The germline V gene encodes CDR1 SGHVS and CDR2 FNYEAQ.

The chain couples TRBV5-1 to TRBJ2-2, with 8 bases fitting TRBD2. The CDR3 covers 14 residues. Trimming took 6 bases from V and 4 from J; bases not matched to a gene: 5. The germline V gene encodes CDR1 SGHRS and CDR2 YFSETQ. In DNA, the CDR3 is TGCGCCAGCAATCCGGGGGGGAGCACCGGGGAGCTGTTTTTT. It codes for CASNPGGSTGELFF.

The chain is built from TRBV30 and TRBJ1-5, with D unresolved. Trimming left V 3 bases short and J 7 bases short, with 13 bases between. Germline values: CDR1 GTSNPN, CDR2 SVGIG (reference sequence). The CDR3 is 13 residues long. CDR3 nucleotide sequence: TGTGCCTGGAGCGCGGGGTGGGAACAGCCCCAGCATTTT. It translates to CAWSAGWEQPQHF.

The J gene is TRBJ1-1, the V gene TRBV30; 8 bases are shared with TRBD1. In germline, CDR1 is GTSNPN, CDR2 SVGIG (reference sequence). This CDR3 spans 12 amino acids. After removal of 4 bases from V and 4 bases from J, the junction contained 2 bases not matched to a gene. CDR3 DNA: TGTGCCTGGAACACAGGGGGCACTGAAGCTTTCTTT. It translates to CAWNTGGTEAFF.

V usage is TRBV27 and J usage is TRBJ2-7; maybe TRBD2 (6 bases). This CDR3 comprises 12 residues. Germline V gene lookup returns CDR1 MNHEY and CDR2 SMNVEV (reference sequence). Trimming removed 5 bases from V and 5 bases from J, with 10 bases in between. CDR3 protein: CASSGGMDEQYF. The CDR3 coding sequence is TGTGCCAGCAGTGGGGGGATGGACGAGCAGTACTTC.